Listed below are T cell receptor beta chains from one sample, sequenced in a study of blood T cell repertoires in COVID-19. TCRdb's copy holds only in-frame clones and misses some; the assay was immunoSEQ multiplex PCR. The repertoire consists of about 400,000 clones, with more than 70% occurring once and the leading ten covering 0.95% to 1.5%. Sequencing was done on a sample of peripheral blood. Receptors originate from a man between 35 and 55 years old with acute or convalescent COVID-19. Each CDR3 is given with its conserved first and last residue. Clone size appears in some rows only: once, few, many, or a class for an expanded clone.

J	size	V	CDR3
TRBJ2-7	.	TRBV21-1	CASSLNRSRRAGGCYEQYF
TRBJ1-6	.	TRBV7-3	CASSLNTYNSPLHF
TRBJ1-5	.	TRBV5-4	CASRVGQGGQPQHF
TRBJ2-2	.	TRBV7-2	CASSLVGRRTGELFF
TRBJ1-6	once	TRBV6-5	CASSYLTANSPLHF
TRBJ2-7	.	TRBV2	CASTDRQGPYEQYF
TRBJ2-2	.	TRBV2	CASNPRINTGELFF
TRBJ2-1	.	TRBV27	CASSPQLAQRDNEQFF
TRBJ2-7	.	TRBV19	CASSTPGLYEQYF
TRBJ1-4	.	TRBV5-4	CASSYRGGEKLFF
TRBJ2-7	.	TRBV29-1	CSVAHRGRYEQYF
TRBJ1-1	.	TRBV28	CATLDRNTEAFF
TRBJ1-1	.	TRBV9	CASSVTITQGAGDTEAFF
TRBJ1-4	.	TRBV4-1	CASSQDGRSNEKLFF
TRBJ1-2	once	TRBV18	CASSPPGTDYGYTF
TRBJ2-7	.	TRBV6-5	CASSLDGATSYEQYF
TRBJ1-2	.	TRBV19	CASSTGTETNYGYTF
TRBJ1-2	.	TRBV5-1	CASMEGARGGYTF
TRBJ2-3	.	TRBV9	CASNPTRSTDTQYF
TRBJ1-1	.	TRBV28	CASSSRVSGTEAFF
TRBJ1-5	.	TRBV28	CASRGDGFGSQPQHF
TRBJ2-3	.	TRBV29-1	CSGYRGQVDTQYF
TRBJ2-7	.	TRBV7-2	CASSFLVYSYEQYF
TRBJ1-6	.	TRBV6-5	CASNPDRDLRSPLHF
TRBJ1-1	.	TRBV2	CASSEQGTEAFF
TRBJ2-7	.	TRBV9	CASSVEGVSFSYEQYF
TRBJ2-2	.	TRBV12-3/TRBV12-4	CASRTGGVGELFF
TRBJ2-3	.	TRBV6-1	CASSESSGGPDTQYF
TRBJ1-4	.	TRBV6-1	CASASQGMGEKLFF
TRBJ2-5	.	TRBV18	CASSPSNTGVETQYF
TRBJ2-7	.	TRBV4-3	CASSPGTGDFQQYF
TRBJ2-7	.	TRBV27	CASSWTSGGSYEQYF
TRBJ1-5	.	TRBV2	CASSRTVIGNQPQHF
TRBJ1-2	.	TRBV18	CASSPPGQNGYTF
TRBJ2-3	.	TRBV9	CASSSSGSTDTQYF
TRBJ1-5	.	TRBV30	CAWTSKTNNQPQHF
TRBJ1-5	.	TRBV18	CASSLTGGAEPQHF
TRBJ1-3	.	TRBV3-1/TRBV3-2	CASSPHQGFGNTIYF
TRBJ1-1	.	TRBV7-2	CATETTGVVFF
TRBJ1-1	.	TRBV4-1	CASSHLGTLNTEAFF
TRBJ1-2	.	TRBV9	CASSGTGVGYTF
TRBJ1-1	.	TRBV6-5	CASTLNTEAFF
TRBJ1-2	.	TRBV12-3/TRBV12-4	CASSLRGWVGYTF
TRBJ1-1	.	TRBV19	CASSIARRGTEAFF
TRBJ2-1	.	TRBV27	CATFRLAEPNEQFF
TRBJ2-2	.	TRBV11-2	CASSWGQVNTGELFF
TRBJ1-1	.	TRBV19	CASSIVTGMNTEAFF
TRBJ2-1	.	TRBV2	CASIGPRDREIGEQFF
TRBJ2-7	.	TRBV27	CASSEQGINYEQYF
TRBJ1-5	few	TRBV11-2	CASSFAGSQPQHF
TRBJ2-7	.	TRBV11-2	CASSPVGGTSYEQYF
TRBJ2-3	once	TRBV19	CAIKERGTDTQYF
TRBJ2-2	.	TRBV5-6	CATRVLAERDTGELFF
TRBJ2-6	.	TRBV29-1	CSVEAGVNVLTF
TRBJ2-2	once	TRBV14	CASSQVQVTNTGELFF